This TCR beta chain was captured by sequencing in a study of cytomegalovirus exposure and HLA in healthy donors. Study details: In an earlier analysis, some 110 million unique TCR beta sequences were found from 150 million to 200 million T cells. Study-level findings and limits: Common viral pathogens seemed to be connected with several of the most significant clusters, according to a later analysis. The study reported that TCR beta sequences accurately predicted HLA-A and HLA-B alleles in most subjects.

Donors consisted of healthy bone marrow donors. From germline, CDR1 is MNHEY and CDR2 SVGAGI. The CDR3 is 15 residues long. V shed 6 bases and J 5 bases; nucleotides not matched to a gene: 11. In the PCR, 60 Vbeta and 13 Jbeta primers were used. Repertoires were generated with immunoSEQ multiplex PCR, while TCRdb's copy carries only in-frame clones and drops some. This table holds about 82,000 clones, more than 65% found once. With regard to this clone: Its target is not known.

The J gene is TRBJ1-1, the V gene TRBV6-5; TRBD1 agrees at 8 bases. The sample was PBMCs. The source of this sequence is a man aged 60 to 69 in good health and CMV-seronegative. CDR3 in DNA: TGTGCCAGCAGCCGCCCCGGACAGGGAAGGACTGAAGCTTTCTTT. This gives the protein CASSRPGQGRTEAFF.